Described below is a single TCR beta chain sequence and its context. No antigen is known for it. The data were obtained in a study of cytomegalovirus exposure and HLA in healthy donors. Study findings and constraints: Prior analysis indicated that the majority of TCR beta V segments exhibited productivity approximately 90% or approximately 30% of the time.

60 Vbeta and 13 Jbeta primers were used in PCR. Libraries were prepared by immunoSEQ multiplex PCR; TCRdb keeps only in-frame clonotypes and omits some of them. The sample carries around 180,000 clones, about four fifths recorded once. CDR1 is MDHEN, CDR2 SYDVKM, per germline. This CDR3 contains 14 residues. Trimming pared 4 bases from V and 2 bases from J, leaving 12 bases between. Sequencing used PBMCs. The chain employs TRBV28 and TRBJ2-7, with a weak D call TRBD1 (6 bases). This clonotype originated in a man aged 30 to 39 in good health and CMV-seropositive. The CDR3 nucleotides are TGTGCCAGCAGTTCGAGGGGGATCCCCTACGAGCAGTACTTC. It codes for CASSSRGIPYEQYF.